A single sample is the source of the 8 T cell receptor beta chains below, sequenced in a study of T cells after yellow fever vaccination (dated by TCRdb to between 2017 and 2020). The library relied on 5' RACE. The instrument given in TCRdb is Illumina HiSeq 2500. Starting from the raw public reads, TCRdb applied fastp trimming at Q25, assembled clones with MiXCR and retained in-frame beta chains. Duplicate CDR3 protein sequences are folded into a single record with the most common DNA and genes. The sample table shows 120,000 or so distinct CDR3 sequences, and roughly 6.8% are seen once. Of the sample, 2.5% to 3% is held by the ten largest clones. The intended sense of this specimen's treatment or condition label: live attenuated yellow fever vaccine strain. Source: CD4+ T cells sorted from PBMCs, taken more than 35 days after the first yellow fever vaccination. The receptors shown here come from a man younger than 35 who received the YFV17D yellow fever vaccine.

This clonotype was counted at least ten times. The chain is built from TRBV12-3 or TRBV12-4 and TRBJ2-2; the match to TRBD1 covers 9 bases. The V and J ends lost 5 bases and 5 bases, in that order; junction bases with no gene match: 6. This CDR3 is 15 amino acids long. The CDR3 region has the DNA TGTGCCAGCAGTCCCCGGACAGGGGCAACCGGGGAGCTGTTTTTT. Encoded protein: CASSPRTGATGELFF.

This clonotype was recorded many times. CDR3 nucleotides: TGCAGTGCTGGACGGTTGCAAGAGACCCAGTACTTC. Translated, it gives CSAGRLQETQYF. J is TRBJ2-5 and V is TRBV20-1; D ambiguous. V gave up 5 bases and J gave up 2 bases, with 9 bases separating them. This CDR3 is 12 amino acids long. The V gene's germline CDR1 is DFQATT and CDR2 SNEGSKA (reference sequence).

This clonotype was counted between two and nine times. J is TRBJ1-1 and V is TRBV5-4, with D perhaps matching TRBD1 (5 bases). CDR3 length equals 15 residues. The germline V and J ends were trimmed by 4 bases and 4 bases, with 17 bases remaining between them. The germline V gene has CDR1 SGHNT and CDR2 YYREEE (reference sequence). The CDR3 spells CASSPAGELTTEAFF. The CDR3, as DNA: TGTGCCAGCAGCCCCGCGGGGGAGCTCACCACTGAAGCTTTCTTT. Full variable domain (remainder filled in from reference TRBV5-4 and TRBJ1-1): ETGVTQSPTHLIKTRGQQVTLRCSSQSGHNTVSWYQQALGQGPQFIFQYYREEENGRGNFPPRFSGLQFPNYSSELNVNALELDDSALYLCASSPAGELTTEAFFGQGTRLTVV.

As to this clonotype: A read error may explain this, as a much larger clone is one base away. The chain links TRBV7-2 to TRBJ2-2; 7 bases are a match to TRBD2. The CDR3 spans 14 residues. J gave up 7 bases and V 3 bases, and 5 bases lay outside the gene matches. The germline V gene has CDR1 SGHTA and CDR2 FQGNSA. In DNA form, the CDR3 reads TGTGCCAGCAGCTTTACGGGGGGTAACGGGGAGCTGTTTTTT. It translates to CASSFTGGNGELFF.

This clonotype was found many times. This chain uses TRBV20-1 with TRBJ2-1; 8 nucleotides agree with TRBD2. There are 14 residues in the CDR3. Unmatched junction bases numbered 8, after V lost 2 bases and J lost 8 bases. The germline CDR1 and CDR2 sequences are DFQATT and SNEGSKA (reference sequence). DNA for the CDR3: TGCAGTGCTAGAATACCGGGGGGGCTGTATGAGCAGTTCTTC. This gives the protein CSARIPGGLYEQFF.

Comments on this clonotype: This could be a read error, since a much larger clone is one nucleotide away. The rearrangement joins TRBV5-1 to TRBJ1-1, with unresolved D. V was pared by 0 bases and J by 6 bases, with 18 bases between. The CDR3 covers 16 residues. Germline CDR1 and CDR2: SGHRS and YFSETQ. The DNA for the CDR3 is TGCGCCAGCAGCTTGGAAACAGATCGGACCTTCGCTGAAGCTTTCTTT. Translation: CASSLETDRTFAEAFF.

This clonotype was recorded many times. The genes are TRBV7-2 and TRBJ1-2, with D tentatively TRBD1 (5 bases). The length of the CDR3 is 15 residues. CDR1 is SGHTA and CDR2 is FQGNSA in the germline V gene. The V end was cut by 1 base, the J end by 14 bases, with 23 bases between. The CDR3 reads CASSLVQDAYNIPTF. CDR3 bases: TGTGCCAGCAGCTTAGTACAGGATGCCTACAACATCCCAACCTTC.

This clonotype was seen at least ten times. The rearrangement joins TRBV5-1 to TRBJ2-2; TRBD1 agrees at 8 bases. This CDR3 is built from 16 residues. The junction had 6 bases not matched to a gene; V was cut back by 4 bases and J by 1 base. Germline lookup yields CDR1 SGHRS and CDR2 YFSETQ. The CDR3 reads CASSVPGTGNTGELFF. As DNA, the CDR3 is TGCGCCAGCAGCGTCCCCGGGACAGGGAACACCGGGGAGCTGTTTTTT.